This passage covers 27 T cell receptor beta chains from one sample sequenced in a study of patients and donors after allogeneic stem cell transplantation. TCRdb analysed the RT-PCR reads with MiXCR anew, one entry per CDR3 protein. Of fewer than 75,000 distinct CDR3 sequences in the sample, about 26% were seen once. Material: blood, either unsorted or a sorted T cell fraction (not recorded which). The source is a human donor who was either an allogeneic HSCT recipient or a stem cell or donor lymphocyte infusion donor (not recorded which). It is not recorded whose cells these are; they may come from a transplant donor.

The rearrangement links TRBV27 to TRBJ2-3; D ambiguous. Germline-derived CDR1 and CDR2 are MNHEY and SMNVEV (reference sequence). Trimming stripped 5 bases from V and 2 bases from J, with 11 bases between. The CDR3 consists of 14 residues. CDR3 in amino acids: CASSRLRNTDTQYF. Here the CDR3 DNA reads TGTGCCAGCAGTCGCCTTCGGAACACAGATACGCAGTATTTT.

This clonotype was counted between two and nine times. The chain joins TRBV12-3 or TRBV12-4 to TRBJ2-4; no clear D gene. The length of the CDR3 is 15 residues. V lost 2 bases to trimming and J lost 7 bases, with 15 bases between them. The CDR3 region is CASSLLGKIFNIQYF. CDR3 sequence (DNA): TGTGCCAGCAGTTTATTAGGCAAAATCTTTAACATTCAGTACTTC.

This clonotype came up a few times. The chain couples TRBV7-2 to TRBJ2-3, with D unresolved. The length of the CDR3 is 11 residues. Germline V lookup: CDR1 SGHTA, CDR2 FQGNSA. Trimming took 5 bases from V and 2 from J, leaving 2 bases between them. The CDR3 is CASSITDTQYF. The CDR3 DNA reads TGTGCCAGCAGCATCACAGATACGCAGTATTTT.

The V gene is TRBV7-9, the J gene TRBJ2-5; 7 nucleotides align to TRBD2. The CDR3 sequence is 18 residues long. With V trimmed by 1 base and J by 3 bases, 14 bases remained unmatched. In germline, CDR1 is SEHNR, CDR2 FQNEAQ (reference sequence). The DNA for the CDR3 is TGTGCCAGCAGCTTAGGCCGACTCACCGGGAGGCGAAAAGAGACCCAGTACTTC. Translated, it gives CASSLGRLTGRRKETQYF.

The V gene is TRBV29-1, the J gene TRBJ1-4; 7 bases fit TRBD1. This CDR3 spans 13 amino acids. After removal of 8 bases from V and 7 bases from J, the junction contained 10 bases not matched to a gene. From germline, CDR1 is SQVTM and CDR2 ANQGSEA. CDR3 nucleotide sequence: TGCAGCCCCCGACAGGGAGGAGCTGAAAAACTGTTTTTT. Translation: CSPRQGGAEKLFF.

This clonotype is medium-sized by share. V gene TRBV6-1 combines with J gene TRBJ1-5; D not resolved. The CDR3 has 12 residues. CDR1 is MNHNS and CDR2 is SASEGT in the germline V gene. The V gene lost 8 bases and the J gene lost 3 bases, with 8 bases spanning the gap. The CDR3 sequence: CASSKDNQPQHF. The CDR3 DNA reads TGTGCCAGCTCCAAGGACAATCAGCCCCAGCATTTT.

This clonotype has just one count. The chain is built from TRBV10-3 and TRBJ2-3; 10 nucleotides align to TRBD1. CDR1 ENHRY and CDR2 SYGVKD come from the germline V gene. Trimming removed 3 bases from V and 3 bases from J; junction bases left unmatched: 6. The CDR3 contains 16 residues. The CDR3 protein is CAISDDRGPQTDTQYF. The CDR3 nucleotides read TGTGCCATCAGTGATGACAGGGGGCCTCAGACAGATACGCAGTATTTT.

In its sample, this clonotype was seen a few times. The CDR3 nucleotides read TGTGCCAGCAGCTCCCGAACGACGGAAGAGACCCAGTACTTC. It codes for CASSSRTTEETQYF. This chain joins TRBV7-9 and TRBJ2-5, with no clear D. V lost 4 bases and J lost 3, with 12 bases in between. This CDR3 has 14 amino acids. Germline loops: CDR1 SEHNR, CDR2 FQNEAQ (reference sequence). The complete variable domain, with remaining parts taken from reference TRBV7-9 and TRBJ2-5, reads DTGVSQNPRHKITKRGQNVTFRCDPISEHNRLYWYRQTLGQGPEFLTYFQNEAQLEKSRLLSDRFSAERPKGSFSTLEIQRTEQGDSAMYLCASSSRTTEETQYFGPGTRLLVL.

This chain links TRBV6-5 with TRBJ2-1; 9 bases agree with TRBD2. This CDR3 contains 15 residues. V was pared by 0 bases and J by 4 bases, with 1 base of the junction left unmatched. Per the germline V gene, CDR1 is MNHEY and CDR2 is SVGAGI. CDR3 region: CASSYSAGGYNEQFF. CDR3 in DNA: TGTGCCAGCAGTTACTCGGCGGGAGGGTACAATGAGCAGTTCTTC.

This clonotype has more than one count but fewer than ten. The chain recombines TRBV12-3 or TRBV12-4 with TRBJ1-5; D not resolved. Trimming shortened V by 3 bases and J by 2 bases, and 8 bases separated the two germline ends. There are 14 residues in the CDR3. The DNA of the CDR3 is TGTGCCAGCAGTTTTTTGGGAGGCAATCAGCCCCAGCATTTT. It is translated as CASSFLGGNQPQHF.

This chain connects TRBV6-5 to TRBJ2-5; 11 bases align to TRBD2. CDR3 length: 19 residues. Germline V CDR1 and CDR2: MNHEY, SVGAGI. Germline trimming cut 0 bases from V and 1 base from J; bases unmatched to any gene: 10. The CDR3 region is CASSYSYRGLAGFQETQYF. The CDR3 DNA follows: TGTGCCAGCAGTTACTCATACCGAGGACTAGCGGGCTTCCAAGAGACCCAGTACTTC.

This chain uses TRBV20-1 with TRBJ2-1, with 8 bases fitting TRBD2. This CDR3 is 14 amino acids long. Germline trimming cut 1 base from V and 7 bases from J; bases unmatched to any gene: 6. Germline V CDR1 and CDR2: DFQATT, SNEGSKA (reference sequence). CDR3 nucleotides: TGCAGTGCTAGAGGGTTAGCGGGGATAAATGAGCAGTTCTTC. Its protein is CSARGLAGINEQFF.

This clonotype was counted ten times or more. V gene TRBV29-1 combines with J gene TRBJ1-1; 10 bases line up with TRBD1. CDR1 is SQVTM and CDR2 is ANQGSEA in the germline V gene. After removal of 4 bases from V and 7 bases from J, the junction contained 6 bases not matched to a gene. This CDR3 region has 13 residues. The CDR3 coding sequence is TGCAGCGTTGGCGGGACAGGGGCTGATGAAGCTTTCTTT. Translation gives CSVGGTGADEAFF.

In this sample, this clonotype turned up once. CDR3 sequence: CASSQTKHLEEKLFF. In nucleotides, the CDR3 is TGCGCCAGCAGTCAAACGAAGCACCTCGAGGAAAAACTGTTTTTT. This chain connects TRBV23-1 to TRBJ1-4; D gene ambiguous. TRBV23-1 is reported as an ORF; its role is uncertain. V was pared by 2 bases and J by 8 bases, with 15 bases between. The CDR3 consists of 15 residues.

The J gene is TRBJ1-2, the V gene TRBV7-2; D is unclear. CDR1 and CDR2 from the germline V gene are SGHTA and FQGNSA. This CDR3 has 14 amino acids. Between the trimmed V and J ends, which lost 1 base and 8 bases, there was a span of 14 bases. CDR3 loop: CASSLVWQAGGYTF. In DNA form, the CDR3 reads TGTGCCAGCAGCTTAGTATGGCAGGCCGGGGGCTACACCTTC. Full variable domain (missing parts from reference TRBV7-2 and TRBJ1-2): GAGVSQSPSNKVTEKGKDVELRCDPISGHTALYWYRQSLGQGLEFLIYFQGNSAPDKSGLPSDRFSAERTGGSVSTLTIQRTQQEDSAVYLCASSLVWQAGGYTFGSGTRLTVV.

The CDR3 nucleotides are TGCAGTGCTACTTTAGGGACTTCCGTAAACGAGCAGTACTTC. It is translated as CSATLGTSVNEQYF. The rearrangement links TRBV20-1 to TRBJ2-7; tentatively, D is TRBD2 (6 bases). This CDR3 contains 14 residues. The V gene lost 4 bases and the J gene lost 5 bases, with 18 bases spanning the gap. Germline loops: CDR1 DFQATT, CDR2 SNEGSKA (reference sequence).

This clonotype has just a few counts. J is TRBJ1-1 and V is TRBV7-2, with unresolved D. From germline, CDR1 is SGHTA and CDR2 FQGNSA. This CDR3 has 15 residues. V was clipped by 0 bases and J by 0 bases, with 8 bases between them. The CDR3 nucleotides are TGTGCCAGCAGCTTAGCGGATATGATGAACACTGAAGCTTTCTTT. The encoded protein is CASSLADMMNTEAFF.

Concerning this clonotype itself: A read error is possible here, since a much larger clone lies one base away. It is likely a read error, because the conserved phenylalanine at the end of the CDR3 is missing. The chain employs TRBV7-9 and TRBJ2-3, with TRBD2 matching 7 bases. The trim removed 1 base at V and 1 base at J, leaving 2 bases unmatched. The germline V gene encodes CDR1 SEHNR and CDR2 FQNEAQ (reference sequence). The CDR3 is 15 residues long. The CDR3 nucleotides read TGTGCCAGCAGCTTAGATACTAGCGGCACAGATACGCAGTATCTT. It translates to CASSLDTSGTDTQYL.

The chain combines TRBV5-1 with TRBJ1-1; tentative D call: TRBD1 (6 bases). V lost 4 bases to trimming and J lost 1 base, with 20 bases between them. Germline V gene data show CDR1 as SGHRS and CDR2 as YFSETQ. The CDR3 is made up of 17 amino acids. The CDR3 loop is CASSPPGGPHWNTEAFF. The CDR3 DNA sequence: TGCGCCAGCAGCCCCCCTGGGGGGCCACACTGGAACACTGAAGCTTTCTTT. The whole variable domain, filled in from reference TRBV5-1 and TRBJ1-1, reads KAGVTQTPRYLIKTRGQQVTLSCSPISGHRSVSWYQQTPGQGLQFLFEYFSETQRNKGNFPGRFSGRQFSNSRSEMNVSTLELGDSALYLCASSPPGGPHWNTEAFFGQGTRLTVV.

V gene TRBV15 combines with J gene TRBJ2-3; TRBD2 might be the D (5 bases). CDR3 length: 14 amino acids. V was cut by 2 bases and J by 2 bases, with 8 bases left in between. CDR1 and CDR2 (germline): LNHNV, YYDKDF (reference sequence). DNA for the CDR3: TGTGCCACCAGCAGATCAGCGGACACAGATACGCAGTATTTT. Translating gives CATSRSADTDTQYF.

The chain joins TRBV5-1 to TRBJ2-1, with a tentative D call TRBD2 (6 bases). V lost 1 base to trimming and J lost 9 bases, with 23 bases between them. CDR1 and CDR2 (germline): SGHRS, YFSETQ. The CDR3 contains 17 residues. CDR3 protein: CASSLIPFGRERGEQFF. DNA for the CDR3: TGCGCCAGCAGCTTGATTCCGTTCGGTCGGGAGAGGGGTGAGCAGTTCTTC.

This clonotype was observed a handful of times. J is TRBJ1-1 and V is TRBV19; 10 nucleotides align to TRBD1. Germline CDR1 and CDR2: LNHDA and SQIVND (reference sequence). The CDR3 is 15 amino acids. The J segment lost 1 base and the V segment lost 5 bases, leaving 4 bases of the junction unmatched. The CDR3 nucleotides read TGTGCCAGTAGTGTTCGGGACAGGGGGAACACTGAAGCTTTCTTT. This codes for CASSVRDRGNTEAFF.

This rearrangement joins TRBV24-1 to TRBJ2-3, with 13 bases aligning to TRBD2. With V trimmed by 3 bases and J by 6 bases, 5 bases remained unmatched. There are 16 residues in the CDR3. Looked up from germline, CDR1 is KGHDR and CDR2 is SFDVKD. The CDR3 region is CATSDPGLAGTDTQYF. The DNA of the CDR3 is TGTGCCACCAGTGATCCGGGACTAGCGGGGACGGATACGCAGTATTTT.

This clonotype is a singleton in its sample. The chain uses TRBV6-1 and TRBJ2-1, with 7 bases matching TRBD2. The CDR3 loop spans 16 amino acids. Losses at the gene ends were 6 bases for V and 8 bases for J; bases not matched to a gene: 16. Germline V CDR1 and CDR2: MNHNS, SASEGT. Written as DNA, the CDR3 is TGTGCCAGCAGCCCTGACTATGTAGCGGGTAGGGATGAGCAGTTCTTC. It codes for CASSPDYVAGRDEQFF.

This clonotype showed up just a few times. The chain carries TRBV5-1 and TRBJ1-5, with 12 bases fitting TRBD1. The CDR3 is 15 amino acids. CDR1 is SGHRS, CDR2 YFSETQ, per germline. Trimming at V came to 4 bases and at J to 4 bases, leaving 3 bases not matched to a gene. The CDR3 bases are TGCGCCAGCAGCGCGGGACAGGGGGCGAATCAGCCCCAGCATTTT. It yields the protein CASSAGQGANQPQHF.

Written as DNA, the CDR3 is TGTGCCAGCAGTTTGATAGGGGATGAGCAGTTCTTC. It is translated as CASSLIGDEQFF. The V call is TRBV12-3 or TRBV12-4, the J call TRBJ2-1; perhaps TRBD1 as D (5 bases). Deletions cut 3 bases from V and 8 bases from J, with 8 bases between. The CDR3 length is 12 residues.

This chain uses TRBV4-1 with TRBJ2-7; D is uncertain. CDR3 length: 15 amino acids. The ends were cut back, 3 bases at V and 1 base at J, with 13 bases in the middle. From germline, CDR1 is MGHRA and CDR2 YSYEKL. The CDR3 DNA follows: TGCGCCAGCAGCCACATCGATAAGGGATCCTACGAGCAGTACTTC. Its protein product is CASSHIDKGSYEQYF.